This is a list of T cell receptor beta chains from one sample in a study of blood T cells in healthy people across ages. TCRdb recomputed calls from the 5' RACE reads with MiXCR, one row per CDR3 protein. The sample holds approximately 800,000 distinct CDR3 sequences, about 61% seen once. The sample consisted of blood. The receptors come from a man aged 35-49 years in good health. Each CDR3 is given with its conserved first and last residue. Each record gives: J gene, D gene, V gene, clone size, CDR3 length, CDR3 DNA, CDR3 protein. D genes are given only for firm matches. Some rows mark clone size as missing; the rest say once, few, many or name a class of expanded clone.

J gene: TRBJ2-3; D gene: NA; V gene: TRBV6-1; clone size: NA; CDR3 length: 13; CDR3 DNA: TGTGCCATCCGGGACGGACACACAGATACGCAGTATTTT; CDR3 protein: CAIRDGHTDTQYF
J gene: TRBJ2-1; D gene: NA; V gene: TRBV28; clone size: once; CDR3 length: 16; CDR3 DNA: TGTGCCAGCAGTCCAGTCCTTGGTGGGGCTTACAATGAGCAGTTCTTC; CDR3 protein: CASSPVLGGAYNEQFF
J gene: TRBJ1-5; D gene: TRBD1; V gene: TRBV12-3/TRBV12-4; clone size: NA; CDR3 length: 15; CDR3 DNA: TGTGCCAGCAGTCTTACAGGGGGCTCGCATCAGCCCCAGCATTTT; CDR3 protein: CASSLTGGSHQPQHF
J gene: TRBJ2-3; D gene: TRBD2; V gene: TRBV6-1; clone size: many; CDR3 length: 15; CDR3 DNA: TGTGCCAGCAGTGAGGGACTAGCGGGAGGAGATACGCAGTATTTT; CDR3 protein: CASSEGLAGGDTQYF
J gene: TRBJ2-2; D gene: NA; V gene: TRBV5-1; clone size: NA; CDR3 length: 15; CDR3 DNA: TGCGCCAGCAGCTCGGACCGCACTCCAACCGGGGAGCTGTTTTTT; CDR3 protein: CASSSDRTPTGELFF
J gene: TRBJ2-7; D gene: TRBD2; V gene: TRBV10-3; clone size: once; CDR3 length: 15; CDR3 DNA: TGTGCCATCAGTGAGACTAGCGGGAGCTCCTACGAGCAGTACTTC; CDR3 protein: CAISETSGSSYEQYF
J gene: TRBJ2-2; D gene: NA; V gene: TRBV9; clone size: NA; CDR3 length: 15; CDR3 DNA: TGTGCCAGCAGCGTAGAGATCGATGACACCGGGGAGCTGTTTTTT; CDR3 protein: CASSVEIDDTGELFF
J gene: TRBJ2-3; D gene: NA; V gene: TRBV29-1; clone size: NA; CDR3 length: 15; CDR3 DNA: TGCAGCGTTGAAGATCCTGTGCGGGCCACAGATACGCAGTATTTT; CDR3 protein: CSVEDPVRATDTQYF
J gene: TRBJ2-2; D gene: TRBD2; V gene: TRBV28; clone size: NA; CDR3 length: 14; CDR3 DNA: TGTGCCAGCAGGCAGGGAGGGGCCGGCGGGGAGCTGTTTTTT; CDR3 protein: CASRQGGAGGELFF
J gene: TRBJ2-1; D gene: TRBD1; V gene: TRBV29-1; clone size: few; CDR3 length: 13; CDR3 DNA: TGCAGCGTAGGGACAGACATCCAGGGTGAGCAGTTCTTC; CDR3 protein: CSVGTDIQGEQFF
J gene: TRBJ2-1; D gene: NA; V gene: TRBV6-2/TRBV6-3; clone size: few; CDR3 length: 17; CDR3 DNA: TGTGCCAGCACCGTAAACCCAGGGTTTTTCTCTGGCAATGAGCAGTTCTTC; CDR3 protein: CASTVNPGFFSGNEQFF
J gene: TRBJ1-1; D gene: NA; V gene: TRBV20-1; clone size: few; CDR3 length: 16; CDR3 DNA: TGCAGTGCTAGCGGTCAGGGGCCAGGGATGAACACTGAAGCTTTCTTT; CDR3 protein: CSASGQGPGMNTEAFF
J gene: TRBJ2-1; D gene: NA; V gene: TRBV5-4; clone size: NA; CDR3 length: 15; CDR3 DNA: TGTGCCAGCAGCTTGAAAGCGGGTAGTAAGGATGAGCAGTTCTTC; CDR3 protein: CASSLKAGSKDEQFF
J gene: TRBJ2-1; D gene: TRBD2; V gene: TRBV7-9; clone size: NA; CDR3 length: 12; CDR3 DNA: TGTGCCAGCAGCTCCCAGCGGGGTGAGCAGTTCTTC; CDR3 protein: CASSSQRGEQFF
J gene: TRBJ2-1; D gene: TRBD2; V gene: TRBV9; clone size: NA; CDR3 length: 14; CDR3 DNA: TGTGCCAGCAGCGTAGAAGGCGGGAGTTATGAGCAGTTCTTC; CDR3 protein: CASSVEGGSYEQFF
J gene: TRBJ2-1; D gene: TRBD2; V gene: TRBV28; clone size: NA; CDR3 length: 17; CDR3 DNA: TGTGCCAGCAGTTCCTCCATAGGGACTAGCTGGTACAATGAGCAGTTCTTC; CDR3 protein: CASSSSIGTSWYNEQFF
J gene: TRBJ2-5; D gene: NA; V gene: TRBV12-3/TRBV12-4; clone size: NA; CDR3 length: 13; CDR3 DNA: TGTGCCAGCAGTTTCCCCGGCAAGGAGACCCAGTACTTC; CDR3 protein: CASSFPGKETQYF
J gene: TRBJ1-2; D gene: NA; V gene: TRBV7-8; clone size: NA; CDR3 length: 14; CDR3 DNA: TGTGCCAGCAGCACCCGACAGGACTTCTATGGCTACACCTTC; CDR3 protein: CASSTRQDFYGYTF
J gene: TRBJ2-3; D gene: NA; V gene: TRBV27; clone size: NA; CDR3 length: 17; CDR3 DNA: TGTGCCGTGCTGAGGAGTTTGTGGGACTTGAGCACAGATACGCAGTATTTT; CDR3 protein: CAVLRSLWDLSTDTQYF
J gene: TRBJ2-1; D gene: NA; V gene: TRBV5-1; clone size: once; CDR3 length: 14; CDR3 DNA: TGCGCCAGCAGCCCAACTAGCTGGGGCAATGAGCAGTTCTTC; CDR3 protein: CASSPTSWGNEQFF
J gene: TRBJ2-3; D gene: NA; V gene: TRBV29-1; clone size: NA; CDR3 length: 13; CDR3 DNA: TGCAGCGTTGATGACCAGAGCACAGATACGCAGTATTTT; CDR3 protein: CSVDDQSTDTQYF
J gene: TRBJ1-4; D gene: TRBD1; V gene: TRBV28; clone size: once; CDR3 length: 14; CDR3 DNA: TGTGCCAGCAGGGCCGGGACAGGTTTAGAAAAACTGTTTTTT; CDR3 protein: CASRAGTGLEKLFF
J gene: TRBJ2-5; D gene: TRBD1; V gene: TRBV6-1; clone size: NA; CDR3 length: 14; CDR3 DNA: TGTGCCAGCACCCGGACAGGGAGAAACAATGAGCAGTACTTC; CDR3 protein: CASTRTGRNNEQYF
J gene: TRBJ2-1; D gene: NA; V gene: TRBV29-1; clone size: few; CDR3 length: 14; CDR3 DNA: TGCAGCGTTAACCCCACAGGGACTGTAAATGAGCAGTTCTTC; CDR3 protein: CSVNPTGTVNEQFF
J gene: TRBJ1-2; D gene: TRBD1; V gene: TRBV27; clone size: NA; CDR3 length: 14; CDR3 DNA: TGTGCCAGCAAGACAGGGGCAGCCAACTATGGCTACACCTTC; CDR3 protein: CASKTGAANYGYTF
J gene: TRBJ2-1; D gene: NA; V gene: TRBV6-5; clone size: NA; CDR3 length: 15; CDR3 DNA: TGTGCCAGCAGTTATGCCTTGCAGTCCTGGAATGAGCAGTTCTTC; CDR3 protein: CASSYALQSWNEQFF
J gene: TRBJ2-5; D gene: NA; V gene: TRBV10-3; clone size: NA; CDR3 length: 15; CDR3 DNA: TGTGCCATCAGTGAGCCGGGACTCAGCGATGGGACCCAGTACTTC; CDR3 protein: CAISEPGLSDGTQYF
J gene: TRBJ2-1; D gene: TRBD2; V gene: TRBV5-1; clone size: NA; CDR3 length: 14; CDR3 DNA: TGCGCCAGCAGCGCTACGGGACTATACAATGAGCAGTTCTTC; CDR3 protein: CASSATGLYNEQFF
J gene: TRBJ1-2; D gene: NA; V gene: TRBV7-3; clone size: NA; CDR3 length: 12; CDR3 DNA: TGTGCCAGCAGCCACCAGAATAGAGGCTACACCTTC; CDR3 protein: CASSHQNRGYTF
J gene: TRBJ2-5; D gene: NA; V gene: TRBV7-9; clone size: few; CDR3 length: 15; CDR3 DNA: TGTGCCAGCAGTCGAACAGGGTCACCTGGGAATGAGCAGTACTTC; CDR3 protein: CASSRTGSPGNEQYF
J gene: TRBJ1-2; D gene: TRBD1; V gene: TRBV28; clone size: NA; CDR3 length: 14; CDR3 DNA: TGTGCCAGCAGGCCGGGACAGGGGGCGTCTGGCTACACCTTC; CDR3 protein: CASRPGQGASGYTF
J gene: TRBJ2-1; D gene: TRBD1; V gene: TRBV6-1; clone size: NA; CDR3 length: 15; CDR3 DNA: TGTGCCAGCAGCTACGGGACAGGGGGCCTCAATGAGCAGTTCTTC; CDR3 protein: CASSYGTGGLNEQFF
J gene: TRBJ2-1; D gene: TRBD2; V gene: TRBV28; clone size: few; CDR3 length: 15; CDR3 DNA: TGTGCCAGCAGGCCGGGACTAGCGGGCCACAATGAGCAGTTCTTC; CDR3 protein: CASRPGLAGHNEQFF
J gene: TRBJ2-6; D gene: NA; V gene: TRBV29-1; clone size: many; CDR3 length: 13; CDR3 DNA: TGCAGCGTTGGTAGCTCTGGGGCCAACGTCCTGACTTTC; CDR3 protein: CSVGSSGANVLTF
J gene: TRBJ2-1; D gene: NA; V gene: TRBV29-1; clone size: NA; CDR3 length: 14; CDR3 DNA: TGCAGCGTTGAGTCTACCATGGGCTACAATGAGCAGTTCTTC; CDR3 protein: CSVESTMGYNEQFF
J gene: TRBJ2-5; D gene: TRBD1; V gene: TRBV7-9; clone size: NA; CDR3 length: 18; CDR3 DNA: TGTGCCAGCAGCATTACTTTGGCCCGACAGGGGCCGAAAGAGACCCAGTACTTC; CDR3 protein: CASSITLARQGPKETQYF
J gene: TRBJ2-7; D gene: TRBD2; V gene: TRBV20-1; clone size: NA; CDR3 length: 13; CDR3 DNA: TGCAGTGCTAGGAAAGCGGGAGGTTCCGAGCAGTACTTC; CDR3 protein: CSARKAGGSEQYF
J gene: TRBJ2-7; D gene: NA; V gene: TRBV18; clone size: NA; CDR3 length: 14; CDR3 DNA: TGTGCCAGCTCACCGGTAGTGGGAGATCCCGAGCAGTACTTC; CDR3 protein: CASSPVVGDPEQYF
J gene: TRBJ1-6; D gene: NA; V gene: TRBV11-1; clone size: NA; CDR3 length: 17; CDR3 DNA: TGTGCCAGCAGCATAACAGGCTCTTACTCCTATAATTCACCCCTCCACTTT; CDR3 protein: CASSITGSYSYNSPLHF
J gene: TRBJ2-7; D gene: NA; V gene: TRBV9; clone size: few; CDR3 length: 13; CDR3 DNA: TGTGCCAGCAGCGTACGGCTCTCCTACGAGCAGTACTTC; CDR3 protein: CASSVRLSYEQYF
J gene: TRBJ1-2; D gene: TRBD1; V gene: TRBV20-1; clone size: NA; CDR3 length: 15; CDR3 DNA: TGCAGTGCGCCAGGGGGACGGGCTTCTAACTATGGCTACACCTTC; CDR3 protein: CSAPGGRASNYGYTF
J gene: TRBJ2-5; D gene: TRBD2; V gene: TRBV20-1; clone size: many; CDR3 length: 14; CDR3 DNA: TGCAGCTACGTAGCGGGGGGACGGCAAGAGACCCAGTACTTC; CDR3 protein: CSYVAGGRQETQYF
J gene: TRBJ2-7; D gene: NA; V gene: TRBV27; clone size: NA; CDR3 length: 14; CDR3 DNA: TGTGCCAGCACCCCCCGGGGGCGCTTCTGGGAGCAGTACTTC; CDR3 protein: CASTPRGRFWEQYF
J gene: TRBJ2-3; D gene: TRBD2; V gene: TRBV5-1; clone size: NA; CDR3 length: 17; CDR3 DNA: TGCGCCAGCAGCCTCCCCGGTGCGGGGGGAAACACAGATACGCAGTATTTT; CDR3 protein: CASSLPGAGGNTDTQYF
J gene: TRBJ2-5; D gene: NA; V gene: TRBV27; clone size: NA; CDR3 length: 14; CDR3 DNA: TGTGCCAGCAGTCCCTGGATAGGACAAGAGACCCAGTACTTC; CDR3 protein: CASSPWIGQETQYF
J gene: TRBJ2-2; D gene: NA; V gene: TRBV9; clone size: NA; CDR3 length: 14; CDR3 DNA: TGTGCCAGCAGCGAAAGACTTGATACCGGGGAGCTGTTTTTT; CDR3 protein: CASSERLDTGELFF
J gene: TRBJ1-2; D gene: NA; V gene: TRBV29-1; clone size: NA; CDR3 length: 15; CDR3 DNA: TGCAGCGTTGAATTACGGGGCCGGGGTCCCTATGGCTACACCTTC; CDR3 protein: CSVELRGRGPYGYTF
J gene: TRBJ2-1; D gene: NA; V gene: TRBV5-4; clone size: once; CDR3 length: 15; CDR3 DNA: TGTGCCAGCAGCTCTGACAGAGACGGATACAATGAGCAGTTCTTC; CDR3 protein: CASSSDRDGYNEQFF
J gene: TRBJ1-2; D gene: TRBD1; V gene: TRBV25-1; clone size: NA; CDR3 length: 13; CDR3 DNA: TGTGCCAGCAGGGCTCCCGGACAGGGGGGCTACACCTTC; CDR3 protein: CASRAPGQGGYTF